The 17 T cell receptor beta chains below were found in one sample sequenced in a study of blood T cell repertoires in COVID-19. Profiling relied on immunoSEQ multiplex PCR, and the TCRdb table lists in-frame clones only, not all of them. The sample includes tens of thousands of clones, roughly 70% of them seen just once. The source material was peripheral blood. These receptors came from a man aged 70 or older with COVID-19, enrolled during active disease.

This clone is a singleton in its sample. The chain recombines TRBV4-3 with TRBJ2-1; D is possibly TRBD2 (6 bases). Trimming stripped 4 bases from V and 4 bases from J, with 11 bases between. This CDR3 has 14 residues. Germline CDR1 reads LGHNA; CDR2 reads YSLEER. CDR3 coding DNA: TGCGCCAGCAGCCTGGAGGGAACTTACAATGAGCAGTTCTTC. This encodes CASSLEGTYNEQFF.

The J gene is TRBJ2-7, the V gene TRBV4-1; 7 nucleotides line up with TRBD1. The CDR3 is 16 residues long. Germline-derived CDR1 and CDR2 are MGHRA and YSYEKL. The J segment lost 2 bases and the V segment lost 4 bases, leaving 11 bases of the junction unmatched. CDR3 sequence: CASSPHPQGEAYEQYF. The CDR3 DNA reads TGCGCCAGCAGCCCTCACCCCCAGGGGGAAGCCTACGAGCAGTACTTC.

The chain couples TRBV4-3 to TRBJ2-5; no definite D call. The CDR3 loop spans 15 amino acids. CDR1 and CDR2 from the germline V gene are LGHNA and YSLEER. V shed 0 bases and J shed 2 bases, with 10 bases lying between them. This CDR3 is CASSQDLGRQETQYF. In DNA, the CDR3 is TGCGCCAGCAGCCAAGATCTAGGTAGGCAAGAGACCCAGTACTTC.

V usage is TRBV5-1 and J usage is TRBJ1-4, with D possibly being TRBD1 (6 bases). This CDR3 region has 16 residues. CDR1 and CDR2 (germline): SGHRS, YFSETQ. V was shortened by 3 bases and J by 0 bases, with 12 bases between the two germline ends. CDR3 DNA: TGCGCCAGCAGCTCACAGGGAGCAGCAACTAATGAAAAACTGTTTTTT. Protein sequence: CASSSQGAATNEKLFF. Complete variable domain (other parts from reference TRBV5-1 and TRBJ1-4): KAGVTQTPRYLIKTRGQQVTLSCSPISGHRSVSWYQQTPGQGLQFLFEYFSETQRNKGNFPGRFSGRQFSNSRSEMNVSTLELGDSALYLCASSSQGAATNEKLFFGSGTQLSVL.

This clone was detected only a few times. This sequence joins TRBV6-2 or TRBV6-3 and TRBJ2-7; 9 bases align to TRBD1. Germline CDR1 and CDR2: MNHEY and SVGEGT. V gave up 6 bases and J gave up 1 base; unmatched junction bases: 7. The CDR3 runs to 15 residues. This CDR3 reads CASSLGQGPSYEQYF. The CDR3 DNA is TGTGCCAGCAGCCTGGGACAGGGTCCATCCTACGAGCAGTACTTC.

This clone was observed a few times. CDR3 protein: CASSAGLQSSYNEQFF. The CDR3 bases are TGTGCCAGCAGTGCGGGACTACAGAGCTCCTACAATGAGCAGTTCTTC. The chain has TRBV6-2 or TRBV6-3 and TRBJ2-1; 7 nucleotides match TRBD2. The germline gives CDR1 MNHEY, CDR2 SVGEGT. Trimming at V came to 5 bases and at J to 0 bases, leaving 7 bases not matched to a gene. The CDR3 contains 16 residues.

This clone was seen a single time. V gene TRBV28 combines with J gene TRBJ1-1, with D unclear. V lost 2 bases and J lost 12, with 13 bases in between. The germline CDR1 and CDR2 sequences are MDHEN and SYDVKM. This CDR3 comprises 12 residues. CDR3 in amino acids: CASSLDQVESFF. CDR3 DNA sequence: TGTGCCAGCAGTTTAGATCAGGTCGAATCTTTCTTT.

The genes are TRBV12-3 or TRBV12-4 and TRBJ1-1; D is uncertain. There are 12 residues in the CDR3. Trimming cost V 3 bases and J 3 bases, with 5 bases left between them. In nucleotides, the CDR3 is TGTGCCAGCAGTTTTTCCTACACTGAAGCTTTCTTT. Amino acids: CASSFSYTEAFF.

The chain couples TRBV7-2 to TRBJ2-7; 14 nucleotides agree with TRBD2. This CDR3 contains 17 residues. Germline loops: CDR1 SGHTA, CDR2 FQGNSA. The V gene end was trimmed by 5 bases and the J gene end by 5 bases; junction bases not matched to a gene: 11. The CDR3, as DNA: TGTGCCAGCAGCAAAATTGGGACTAGCGGGAGTTGGAACGAGCAGTACTTC. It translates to CASSKIGTSGSWNEQYF. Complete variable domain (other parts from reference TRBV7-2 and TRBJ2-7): GAGVSQSPSNKVTEKGKDVELRCDPISGHTALYWYRQSLGQGLEFLIYFQGNSAPDKSGLPSDRFSAERTGGSVSTLTIQRTQQEDSAVYLCASSKIGTSGSWNEQYFGPGTRLTVT.

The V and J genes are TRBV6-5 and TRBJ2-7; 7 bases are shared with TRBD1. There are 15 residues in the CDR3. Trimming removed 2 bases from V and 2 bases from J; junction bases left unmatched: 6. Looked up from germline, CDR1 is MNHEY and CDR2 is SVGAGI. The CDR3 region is CASSYVRGPAYEQYF. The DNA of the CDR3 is TGTGCCAGCAGTTACGTGAGGGGGCCAGCCTACGAGCAGTACTTC.

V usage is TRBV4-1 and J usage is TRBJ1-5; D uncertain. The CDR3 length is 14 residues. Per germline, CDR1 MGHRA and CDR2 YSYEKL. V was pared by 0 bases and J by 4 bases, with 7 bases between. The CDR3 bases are TGCGCCAGCAGCCAAGATCGAGGAAATCAGCCCCAGCATTTT. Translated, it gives CASSQDRGNQPQHF.

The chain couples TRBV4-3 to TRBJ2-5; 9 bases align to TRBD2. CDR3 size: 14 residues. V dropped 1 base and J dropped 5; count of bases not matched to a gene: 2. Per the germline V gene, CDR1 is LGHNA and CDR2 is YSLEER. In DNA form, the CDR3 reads TGCGCCAGCAGCCAAGGCGGGAGGGGGGAGACCCAGTACTTC. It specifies CASSQGGRGETQYF.

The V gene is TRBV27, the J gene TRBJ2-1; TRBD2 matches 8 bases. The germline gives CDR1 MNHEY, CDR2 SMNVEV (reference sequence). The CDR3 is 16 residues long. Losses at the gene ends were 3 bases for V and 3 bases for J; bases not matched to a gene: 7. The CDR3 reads CASSFLAGGLYNEQFF. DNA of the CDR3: TGTGCCAGCAGTTTCCTGGCGGGGGGTCTCTACAATGAGCAGTTCTTC.

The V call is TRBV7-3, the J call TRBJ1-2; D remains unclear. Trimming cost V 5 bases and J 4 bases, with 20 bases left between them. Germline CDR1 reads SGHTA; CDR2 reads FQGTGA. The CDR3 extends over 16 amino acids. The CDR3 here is CASSPGAGVDFYGYTF. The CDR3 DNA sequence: TGTGCCAGCAGCCCTGGCGCCGGGGTCGATTTCTATGGCTACACCTTC. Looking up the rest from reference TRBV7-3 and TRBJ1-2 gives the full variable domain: GAGVSQTPSNKVTEKGKYVELRCDPISGHTALYWYRQSLGQGPEFLIYFQGTGAADDSGLPNDRFFAVRPEGSVSTLKIQRTERGDSAVYLCASSPGAGVDFYGYTFGSGTRLTVV.

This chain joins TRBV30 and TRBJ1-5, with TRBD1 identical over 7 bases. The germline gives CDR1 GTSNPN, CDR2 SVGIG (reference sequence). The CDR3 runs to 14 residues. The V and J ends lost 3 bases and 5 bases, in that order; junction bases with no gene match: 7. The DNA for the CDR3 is TGTGCCTGGAGGACAGGGAGCCTCGATCAGCCCCAGCATTTT. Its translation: CAWRTGSLDQPQHF.

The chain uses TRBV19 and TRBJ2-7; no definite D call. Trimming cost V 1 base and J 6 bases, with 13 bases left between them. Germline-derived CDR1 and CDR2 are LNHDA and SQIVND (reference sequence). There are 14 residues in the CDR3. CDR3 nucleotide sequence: TGTGCCAGTAGTATAGGACGACGGCGGTTCGAGCAGTACTTC. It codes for CASSIGRRRFEQYF.

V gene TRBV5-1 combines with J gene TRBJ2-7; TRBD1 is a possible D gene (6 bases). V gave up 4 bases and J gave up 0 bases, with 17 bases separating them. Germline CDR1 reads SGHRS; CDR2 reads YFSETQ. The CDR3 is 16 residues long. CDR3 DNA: TGCGCCAGCAGCCTCGGGACCGGGACACTCTCCTACGAGCAGTACTTC. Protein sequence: CASSLGTGTLSYEQYF.